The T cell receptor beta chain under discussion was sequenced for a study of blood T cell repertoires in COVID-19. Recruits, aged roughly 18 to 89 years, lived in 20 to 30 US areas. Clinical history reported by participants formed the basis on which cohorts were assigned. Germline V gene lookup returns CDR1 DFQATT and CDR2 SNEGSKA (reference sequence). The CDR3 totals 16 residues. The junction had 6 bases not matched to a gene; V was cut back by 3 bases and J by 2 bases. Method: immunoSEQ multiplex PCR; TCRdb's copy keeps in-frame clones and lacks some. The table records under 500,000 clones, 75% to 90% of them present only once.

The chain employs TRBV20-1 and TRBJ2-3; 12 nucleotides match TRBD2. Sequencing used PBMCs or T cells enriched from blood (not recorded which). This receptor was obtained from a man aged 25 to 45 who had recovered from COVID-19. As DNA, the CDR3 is TGCAGTGCTAGTGTGCCTAGCGGGAGGGCCACAGATACGCAGTATTTT. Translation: CSASVPSGRATDTQYF.